This T cell receptor (beta chain) came from a study of cytomegalovirus exposure and HLA in healthy donors. Study results and caveats: Rarity marked most TCR sequences, yet some public TCRs occurred in many donors. Cytomegalovirus-associated status was assigned to 164 TCR beta chains.

Assay: immunoSEQ multiplex PCR; the TCRdb copy retains only in-frame clones and omits some. The data hold around 60,000 clones, with over 85% observed a single time. Germline CDR1 reads MNHEY; CDR2 reads SVGAGI. The V end was cut by 5 bases, the J end by 0 bases, with 11 bases between. The CDR3 is 15 amino acids. Regarding this clone: Its antigen is still unknown.

The specimen was PBMCs. The chain employs TRBV6-5 and TRBJ1-3; weak D call: TRBD1 (5 bases). The TCR originated in a woman aged 18-29 years in good health and CMV-seropositive. CDR3 region: CASSRQSLSGNTIYF. The DNA of the CDR3 is TGTGCCAGCAGTCGACAGAGCCTCTCTGGAAACACCATATATTTT.